The 30 T cell receptor beta chains below all came from one sample that was sequenced in a study of blood T cell repertoires in COVID-19. Only in-frame clones appear in the TCRdb table, and some are missing; sequencing was by immunoSEQ multiplex PCR. In the table there are roughly 130,000 clones, roughly 89% of which are singletons. Sequencing input: peripheral blood. The receptors here all came from a middle-aged man with acute or convalescent COVID-19.

V and J are TRBV25-1 and TRBJ2-2; the D gene is possibly TRBD1 (6 bases). Trimming stripped 4 bases from V and 2 bases from J, with 17 bases between. This CDR3 comprises 17 residues. The germline V gene encodes CDR1 MGHDK and CDR2 SYGVNS. CDR3 residues: CASSGHQWTDNTGELFF. CDR3 DNA: TGTGCCAGCAGTGGACACCAATGGACAGATAACACCGGGGAGCTGTTTTTT. Together with reference TRBV25-1 and TRBJ2-2, the CDR3 gives the full variable domain: EADIYQTPRYLVIGTGKKITLECSQTMGHDKMYWYQQDPGMELHLIHYSYGVNSTEKGDLSSESTVSRIRTEHFPLTLESARPSHTSQYLCASSGHQWTDNTGELFFGEGSRLTVL.

This clone was observed a handful of times. The gene calls are TRBV7-3 and TRBJ2-1; TRBD1 agrees at 9 bases. Germline V CDR1 and CDR2: SGHTA, FQGTGA. With V trimmed by 3 bases and J by 3 bases, 0 bases remained unmatched. The CDR3 consists of 14 residues. This chain's CDR3 is CASSLTGGYNEQFF. The CDR3 coding sequence is TGTGCCAGCAGCTTGACAGGGGGCTACAATGAGCAGTTCTTC.

The V call is TRBV5-1, the J call TRBJ2-1, with 9 bases identical to TRBD2. J lost 0 bases, V lost 3 bases, and 10 bases had no gene match. Germline CDR1 and CDR2: SGHRS and YFSETQ. This CDR3 is 18 amino acids long. CDR3 amino acids: CASSSPFFSGSSYNEQFF. The CDR3 DNA reads TGCGCCAGCAGCTCGCCCTTTTTTAGCGGGAGCTCCTACAATGAGCAGTTCTTC.

The rearrangement uses TRBV19 and TRBJ1-3, with unresolved D. Germline V gives CDR1 LNHDA, CDR2 SQIVND (reference sequence). CDR3 length equals 14 residues. Trimming took 6 bases from V and 4 from J, leaving 13 bases between them. The CDR3 DNA reads as TGTGCCAGTAGCACTGCGGGTTTGGGAAACACCATATATTTT. Protein: CASSTAGLGNTIYF.

The V call is TRBV7-9, the J call TRBJ2-1, with 7 bases identical to TRBD2. With V trimmed by 0 bases and J by 8 bases, 4 bases remained unmatched. The germline V gene encodes CDR1 SEHNR and CDR2 FQNEAQ (reference sequence). The CDR3 has 14 residues. CDR3: CASSLALAIDEQFF. Here the CDR3 DNA reads TGTGCCAGCAGCTTAGCACTAGCGATCGATGAGCAGTTCTTC.

This clone appeared a single time. The chain employs TRBV19 and TRBJ1-4; D might be TRBD1 (5 bases). Per germline, CDR1 LNHDA and CDR2 SQIVND (reference sequence). The CDR3 extends over 13 amino acids. V lost 2 bases, J lost 6 bases, and 7 bases lay in between. CDR3 in amino acids: CASSILGDEKLFF. CDR3 coding DNA: TGTGCCAGTAGTATATTAGGGGATGAAAAACTGTTTTTT.

This rearrangement joins TRBV10-3 to TRBJ1-5; the D gene is possibly TRBD1 (5 bases). The CDR3 contains 16 residues. Deletions cut 0 bases from V and 4 bases from J, with 13 bases between. The germline V gene has CDR1 ENHRY and CDR2 SYGVKD. The CDR3 region is CAISESEYRKNQPQHF. As DNA, the CDR3 is TGTGCCATCAGTGAGTCAGAATACAGGAAAAATCAGCCCCAGCATTTT.

V gene TRBV30 combines with J gene TRBJ2-7; D is perhaps TRBD1 (6 bases). The ends were cut back, 0 bases at V and 4 bases at J, with 13 bases in the middle. This CDR3 is built from 14 residues. Germline V CDR1 and CDR2: GTSNPN, SVGIG (reference sequence). The CDR3 DNA reads as TGTGCCTGGAGTGTAGCCAGGGGTCCATACGAGCAGTACTTC. This translates into CAWSVARGPYEQYF.

The chain links TRBV11-3 to TRBJ2-1; 12 bases are a match to TRBD2. This CDR3 comprises 14 residues. With V trimmed by 0 bases and J by 15 bases, 6 bases remained unmatched. CDR1 is SGHNT, CDR2 YENEEA, per germline. CDR3 in amino acids: CASSLDRTSGNPFF. CDR3 DNA: TGTGCCAGCAGCTTAGACCGGACTAGCGGGAACCCGTTCTTC.

The CDR3 nucleotides read TGTGCCAGCAGTGAAACGACAGCTGAAAAACTGTTTTTT. This sequence encodes CASSETTAEKLFF. The chain is built from TRBV6-1 and TRBJ1-4; the D gene is possibly TRBD1 (5 bases). The length of the CDR3 is 13 residues. Germline V lookup: CDR1 MNHNS, CDR2 SASEGT. Trimming stripped 2 bases from V and 7 bases from J, with 8 bases between.

CDR3 in DNA: TGTGCCTGGAGAGGTAGGACAGGGAACACCGGGGAGCTGTTTTTT. As protein: CAWRGRTGNTGELFF. The V gene is TRBV30, the J gene TRBJ2-2; 7 bases match TRBD1. J lost 1 base, V lost 3 bases, and 5 bases had no gene match. From germline, CDR1 is GTSNPN and CDR2 SVGIG (reference sequence). The CDR3 contains 15 residues.

CDR3 residues: CAGDAGAEKLFF. The DNA for the CDR3 is TGTGCCGGTGATGCGGGGGCTGAAAAACTGTTTTTT. J is TRBJ1-4 and V is TRBV19; the D gene is possibly TRBD1 (6 bases). The CDR3 extends over 12 amino acids. V gave up 11 bases and J gave up 7 bases, with 14 bases separating them. Germline loops: CDR1 LNHDA, CDR2 SQIVND (reference sequence).

This clone occurred once. The rearrangement joins TRBV10-3 to TRBJ1-1; TRBD1 matches at 7 bases. CDR1 ENHRY and CDR2 SYGVKD come from the germline V gene. The CDR3 is 16 residues long. V gave up 0 bases and J gave up 2 bases; unmatched junction bases: 6. CDR3: CAISESTGMTNTEAFF. In DNA form, the CDR3 reads TGTGCCATCAGTGAGTCGACAGGGATGACAAACACTGAAGCTTTCTTT.

V gene TRBV5-1 combines with J gene TRBJ1-3; a possible D gene is TRBD1 (5 bases). With 4 bases removed from V and 2 bases from J, the gap between germline ends came to 10 bases. The CDR3 length is 14 residues. CDR1 is SGHRS and CDR2 is YFSETQ in the germline V gene. For the CDR3, the DNA is TGCGCCAGCAGCACGGAGGGGCCTGGAAACACCATATATTTT. Encoded protein: CASSTEGPGNTIYF.

The rearrangement links TRBV4-2 to TRBJ1-5; 7 bases are a match to TRBD1. The CDR3 sequence is 17 residues long. The V gene end was trimmed by 0 bases and the J gene end by 9 bases; junction bases not matched to a gene: 14. Germline CDR1 and CDR2: LGHNA and YNFKEQ. In DNA form, the CDR3 reads TGTGCCAGCAGCCAAGATGCCCGGCAGGGGGGACAGATGCCCCAGCATTTT. It encodes CASSQDARQGGQMPQHF.

The chain combines TRBV14 with TRBJ1-2; D is undetermined. With 1 base removed from V and 8 bases from J, the gap between germline ends came to 14 bases. The length of the CDR3 is 14 residues. The germline V gene encodes CDR1 SGHDN and CDR2 FVKESK. The CDR3 DNA sequence: TGTGCCAGCAGCCAAGGGGCTCTCCCGGGGGGCTACACCTTC. Residues: CASSQGALPGGYTF.

V is TRBV15 and J is TRBJ1-2, with D possibly TRBD1 on 6 matching bases. In germline, CDR1 is LNHNV, CDR2 YYDKDF (reference sequence). The CDR3 covers 14 residues. V shed 0 bases and J shed 10 bases, with 15 bases lying between them. The CDR3 nucleotides read TGTGCCACCAGCAGAGACCAAATGACAGGCTACTACACCTTC. Encoded protein: CATSRDQMTGYYTF.

The chain's CDR3 is CASSLGFTGHRGDGYTF. The DNA of the CDR3 is TGTGCCAGCAGCTTAGGTTTCACAGGGCACCGAGGAGATGGCTACACCTTC. The chain recombines TRBV7-2 with TRBJ1-2; possibly TRBD1 for D (6 bases). The V and J ends lost 1 base and 6 bases respectively, with 21 bases between them. The CDR3 loop spans 17 amino acids. Germline CDR1 SGHTA, CDR2 FQGNSA.

This chain connects TRBV13 to TRBJ1-2; tentative D call: TRBD1 (5 bases). In germline, CDR1 is PRHDT, CDR2 FYEKMQ (reference sequence). Trimming took 5 bases from V and 4 from J, leaving 14 bases between them. The CDR3 runs to 14 residues. The CDR3 reads CASSLQGWGYGYTF. In nucleotides, the CDR3 is TGTGCCAGCAGCCTCCAGGGCTGGGGCTATGGCTACACCTTC.

Note on this clone: The junction departs from the called germline gene at one end, perhaps through a read error. The V call is TRBV7-9, the J call TRBJ2-1; D remains ambiguous. The CDR3 runs 12 residues. Germline V gives CDR1 SEHNR, CDR2 FQNEAQ (reference sequence). The CDR3, as DNA: TGTGCCAGCAGCTTTGGTACGGCTGAGGAGTTCTTC. It codes for CASSFGTAEEFF.

The genes are TRBV5-6 and TRBJ2-7, with TRBD1 identical over 9 bases. Looked up from germline, CDR1 is SGHDT and CDR2 is YYEEEE. J gave up 3 bases and V 0 bases, and 4 bases lay outside the gene matches. CDR3 length: 15 amino acids. The CDR3 here is CASSLEGQGHYEQYF. As DNA, the CDR3 is TGTGCCAGCAGCTTGGAGGGACAGGGCCACTACGAGCAGTACTTC.

The chain combines TRBV2 with TRBJ1-1; D call uncertain. CDR1 and CDR2 (germline): SNHLY, FYNNEI. The CDR3 loop spans 11 amino acids. Trimming removed 7 bases at V and 4 bases at J, with 7 bases between. CDR3 protein: CASKLSTEAFF. The CDR3 DNA sequence: TGTGCCAGCAAGCTTTCCACTGAAGCTTTCTTT.

The chain has TRBV18 and TRBJ2-3; 9 bases agree with TRBD2. Germline V gene sequence: CDR1 KGHSH, CDR2 LQKENI. The CDR3 has 14 amino acids. V lost 4 bases to trimming and J lost 4 bases; unmatched junction nucleotides: 3. In nucleotides, the CDR3 is TGTGCCAGCTCACGAGGCGGGAGGGCAGATACGCAGTATTTT. Amino acid sequence: CASSRGGRADTQYF.

This clone showed up just once. The chain couples TRBV29-1 to TRBJ2-7; D might be TRBD1 (6 bases). Germline V CDR1 and CDR2: SQVTM, ANQGSEA. This CDR3 has 13 amino acids. V was trimmed by 2 bases and J by 2 bases, leaving 10 bases between them. The CDR3 sequence is CSVEPQGTYEQYF. The CDR3 bases are TGCAGCGTTGAACCACAGGGAACCTACGAGCAGTACTTC.

The chain carries TRBV12-5 and TRBJ1-5, with 9 bases aligning to TRBD1. V shed 6 bases and J 0 bases; nucleotides not matched to a gene: 15. Germline V gives CDR1 LGHNT, CDR2 FRNRAP. The CDR3 loop spans 19 amino acids. The chain's CDR3 is CASGLEKGQGPYSNQPQHF. In DNA, the CDR3 is TGTGCTAGTGGGCTTGAAAAGGGACAGGGCCCCTATAGCAATCAGCCCCAGCATTTT.

The chain employs TRBV5-6 and TRBJ1-4; TRBD1 might be the D (6 bases). V was clipped by 2 bases and J by 4 bases, with 12 bases between them. This CDR3 region has 15 residues. The germline V gene has CDR1 SGHDT and CDR2 YYEEEE. This CDR3 is CASSFRTAYNEKLFF. The CDR3 DNA is TGTGCCAGCAGCTTTCGGACAGCGTATAATGAAAAACTGTTTTTT. The full variable domain, in which reference TRBV5-6 and TRBJ1-4 provide the parts outside the CDR3, is DAGVTQSPTHLIKTRGQQVTLRCSPKSGHDTVSWYQQALGQGPQFIFQYYEEEERQRGNFPDRFSGHQFPNYSSELNVNALLLGDSALYLCASSFRTAYNEKLFFGSGTQLSVL.

The rearrangement uses TRBV29-1 and TRBJ2-2; a possible D gene is TRBD1 (6 bases). This CDR3 has 14 residues. Germline CDR1 is SQVTM and CDR2 is ANQGSEA. Trimming cost V 4 bases and J 4 bases, with 13 bases left between them. CDR3 in DNA: TGCAGCGTTGCCGACAGGTCTTCCACCGGGGAGCTGTTTTTT. This translates into CSVADRSSTGELFF.

The chain uses TRBV9 and TRBJ2-7; no reliable D call. The V gene lost 0 bases and the J gene lost 0 bases, with 7 bases spanning the gap. The CDR3 contains 14 residues. Germline V gene lookup returns CDR1 SGDLS and CDR2 YYNGEE. Here the CDR3 DNA reads TGTGCCAGCAGCGTAGCTGCCAGCTCCTACGAGCAGTACTTC. Its translation is CASSVAASSYEQYF.

In this sample, this clone turned up once. The chain links TRBV5-6 to TRBJ1-5; no clear D gene. There are 14 residues in the CDR3. The V gene lost 0 bases and the J gene lost 8 bases, with 12 bases spanning the gap. Germline-derived CDR1 and CDR2 are SGHDT and YYEEEE. This CDR3 is CASSLGQAYEPQHF. The CDR3 region has the DNA TGTGCCAGCAGCTTGGGCCAGGCATATGAGCCCCAGCATTTT.

The J gene is TRBJ1-2, the V gene TRBV24-1; TRBD1 agrees at 7 bases. The CDR3 consists of 16 residues. J was trimmed by 4 bases and V by 2 bases; bases with no gene match: 9. Per germline, CDR1 KGHDR and CDR2 SFDVKD. CDR3 loop: CATSDSSIQGLYGYTF. For the CDR3, the DNA is TGTGCCACCAGTGATTCATCGATACAGGGGCTCTATGGCTACACCTTC.